This T cell receptor beta chain originates from a study of CD8+ T cells in alopecia areata. Whole-study context: Administration of oral tofacitinib to treated patients was at 5 to 10 mg twice daily.

After isolation, RNA underwent reverse transcription to generate cDNA as the sequencing template. The method was immunoSEQ multiplex PCR; TCRdb's version includes in-frame clones alone and lacks a portion of them. The sample contains a few hundred thousand clones, roughly two thirds of which appear only once. Germline V gene sequence: CDR1 SNHLY, CDR2 FYNNEI. The CDR3 loop spans 14 amino acids. V dropped 3 bases and J dropped 1 base, with 9 bases sitting between them. Collection of lesional scalp punch biopsies and peripheral blood was performed in alopecia areata patients. The clonotype comes from a human donor with alopecia areata. The sequences come from CD4+ T cells sorted from blood, collected at week 0. The V and J genes are TRBV2 and TRBJ1-2; D not certain. In nucleotides, the CDR3 is TGTGCCAGCAGTGACAGAACAATTAACTATGGCTACACCTTC. Translating it yields CASSDRTINYGYTF.